The clone carrying this T cell receptor (beta chain) was seen ten or more times. This specimen comes from a study of CD8 T cells in ankylosing spondylitis. TCRdb reanalysed the 5' RACE reads using MiXCR and keeps one entry per CDR3 protein. The sample contains about 240,000 distinct CDR3 sequences, roughly a tenth of which appear only once. Sequences were obtained from blood, either unsorted or a sorted T cell fraction (not recorded which). This receptor was identified in a male donor with ankylosing spondylitis or in good health (not recorded which).

The CDR3 DNA is TGTGCCACCAGCAAGCTAGCGGGCGACCAAGAGACCCAGTACTTC. Its translation is CATSKLAGDQETQYF. This chain joins TRBV15 and TRBJ2-5; 8 nucleotides align to TRBD2. V was pared by 4 bases and J by 0 bases, with 4 bases of the junction left unmatched. CDR3 size: 15 residues. Germline assignment: CDR1 LNHNV and CDR2 YYDKDF (reference sequence).